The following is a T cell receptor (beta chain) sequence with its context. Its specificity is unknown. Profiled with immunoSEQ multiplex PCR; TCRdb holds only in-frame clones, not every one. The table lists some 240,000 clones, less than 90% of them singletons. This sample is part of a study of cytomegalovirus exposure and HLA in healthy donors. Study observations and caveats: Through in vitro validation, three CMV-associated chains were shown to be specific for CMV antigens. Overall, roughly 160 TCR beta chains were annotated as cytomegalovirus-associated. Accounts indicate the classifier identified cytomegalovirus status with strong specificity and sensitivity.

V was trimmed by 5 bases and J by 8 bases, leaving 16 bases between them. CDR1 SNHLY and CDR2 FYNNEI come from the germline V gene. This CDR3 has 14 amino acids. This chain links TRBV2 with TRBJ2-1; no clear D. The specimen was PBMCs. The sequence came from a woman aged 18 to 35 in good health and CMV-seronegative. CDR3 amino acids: CASSYGHRKDEQFF. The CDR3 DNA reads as TGTGCCAGCAGTTACGGGCACCGGAAGGATGAGCAGTTCTTC. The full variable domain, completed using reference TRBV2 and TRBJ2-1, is EPEVTQTPSHQVTQMGQEVILRCVPISNHLYFYWYRQILGQKVEFLVSFYNNEISEKSEIFDDQFSVERPDGSNFTLKIRSTKLEDSAMYFCASSYGHRKDEQFFGPGTRLTVL.